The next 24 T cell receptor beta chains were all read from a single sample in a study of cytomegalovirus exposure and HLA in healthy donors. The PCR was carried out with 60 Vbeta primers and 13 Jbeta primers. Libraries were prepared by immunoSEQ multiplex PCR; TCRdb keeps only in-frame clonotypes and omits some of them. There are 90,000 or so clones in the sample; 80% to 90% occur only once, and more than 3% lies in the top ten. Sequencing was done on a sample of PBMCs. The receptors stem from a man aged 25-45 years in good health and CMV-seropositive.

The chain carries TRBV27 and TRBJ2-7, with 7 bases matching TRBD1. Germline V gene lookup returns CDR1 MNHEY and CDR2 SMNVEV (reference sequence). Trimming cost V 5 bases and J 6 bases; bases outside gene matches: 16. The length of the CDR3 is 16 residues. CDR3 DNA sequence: TGTGCCAGCAGTCCACCCCTGACAGGGTCTCAGGGCGAGCAGTACTTC. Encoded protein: CASSPPLTGSQGEQYF.

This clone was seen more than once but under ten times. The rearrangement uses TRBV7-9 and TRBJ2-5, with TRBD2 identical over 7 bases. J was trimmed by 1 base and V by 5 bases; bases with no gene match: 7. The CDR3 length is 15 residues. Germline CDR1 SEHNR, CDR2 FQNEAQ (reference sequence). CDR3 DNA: TGTGCCAGCAGCCTGGGGGGGAACCCCCAAGAGACCCAGTACTTC. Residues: CASSLGGNPQETQYF.

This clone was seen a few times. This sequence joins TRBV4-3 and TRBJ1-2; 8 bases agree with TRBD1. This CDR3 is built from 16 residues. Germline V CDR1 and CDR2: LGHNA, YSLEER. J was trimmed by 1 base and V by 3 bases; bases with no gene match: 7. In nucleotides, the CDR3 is TGCGCCAGCAGCCAGGAAGACAGGGGAATTAACTATGGCTACACCTTC. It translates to CASSQEDRGINYGYTF.

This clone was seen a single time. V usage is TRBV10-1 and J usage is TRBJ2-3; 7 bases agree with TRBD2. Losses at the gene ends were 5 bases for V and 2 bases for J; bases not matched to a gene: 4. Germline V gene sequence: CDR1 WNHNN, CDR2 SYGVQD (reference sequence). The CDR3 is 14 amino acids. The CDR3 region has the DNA TGCGCCAGCAGTCAAAGCGGGGCCACAGATACGCAGTATTTT. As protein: CASSQSGATDTQYF.

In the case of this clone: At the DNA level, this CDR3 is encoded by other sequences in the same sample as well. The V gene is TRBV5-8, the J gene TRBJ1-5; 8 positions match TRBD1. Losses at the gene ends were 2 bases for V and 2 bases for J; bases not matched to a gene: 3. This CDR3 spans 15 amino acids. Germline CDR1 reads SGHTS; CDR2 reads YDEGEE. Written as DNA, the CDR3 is TGTGCCAGCAGCTTTACAGGGGGAGGCAATCAGCCCCAGCATTTT. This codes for CASSFTGGGNQPQHF.

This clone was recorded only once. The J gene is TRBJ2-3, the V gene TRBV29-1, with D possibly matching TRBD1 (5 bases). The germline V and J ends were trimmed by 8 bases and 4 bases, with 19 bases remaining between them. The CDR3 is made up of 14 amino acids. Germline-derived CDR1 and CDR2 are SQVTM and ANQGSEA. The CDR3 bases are TGCAGCCTCTTGGCAGGGAATGGCGCAGATACGCAGTATTTT. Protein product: CSLLAGNGADTQYF.

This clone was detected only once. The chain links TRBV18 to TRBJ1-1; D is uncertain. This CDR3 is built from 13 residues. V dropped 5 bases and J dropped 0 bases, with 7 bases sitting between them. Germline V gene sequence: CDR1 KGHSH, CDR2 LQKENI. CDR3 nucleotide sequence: TGTGCCAGCTCAGGCAGGCTGAACACTGAAGCTTTCTTT. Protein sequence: CASSGRLNTEAFF.

CDR3 nucleotide sequence: TGCGCCAGCAGCCACGAGGGAGGGGGGCACAATGAGCAGTTCTTC. Protein: CASSHEGGGHNEQFF. The chain recombines TRBV4-3 with TRBJ2-1, with D tentatively TRBD2 (7 bases). The CDR3 runs to 15 residues. The V end was cut by 3 bases, the J end by 5 bases, with 14 bases between. The germline gives CDR1 LGHNA, CDR2 YSLEER.

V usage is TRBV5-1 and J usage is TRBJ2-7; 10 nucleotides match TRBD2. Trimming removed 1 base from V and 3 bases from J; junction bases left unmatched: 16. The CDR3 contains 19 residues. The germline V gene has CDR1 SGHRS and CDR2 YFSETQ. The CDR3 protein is CASSLYSGRAQAPFYEQYF. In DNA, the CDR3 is TGCGCCAGCAGCTTGTACAGCGGGAGGGCCCAGGCCCCCTTCTACGAGCAGTACTTC.

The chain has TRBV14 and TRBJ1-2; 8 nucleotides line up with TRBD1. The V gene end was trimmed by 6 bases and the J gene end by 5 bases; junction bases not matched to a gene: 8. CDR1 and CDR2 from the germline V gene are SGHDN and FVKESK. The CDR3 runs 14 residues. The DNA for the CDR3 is TGTGCCAGCAGTCCCGGGACAGGACTGTATGGCTACACCTTC. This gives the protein CASSPGTGLYGYTF. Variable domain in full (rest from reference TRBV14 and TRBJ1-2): EAGVTQFPSHSVIEKGQTVTLRCDPISGHDNLYWYRRVMGKEIKFLLHFVKESKQDESGMPNNRFLAERTGGTYSTLKVQPAELEDSGVYFCASSPGTGLYGYTFGSGTRLTVV.

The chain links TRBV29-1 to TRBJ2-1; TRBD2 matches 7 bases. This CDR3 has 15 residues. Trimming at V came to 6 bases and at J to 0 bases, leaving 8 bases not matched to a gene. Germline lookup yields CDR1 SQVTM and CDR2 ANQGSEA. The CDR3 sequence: CSVGVSGGSYNEQFF. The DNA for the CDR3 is TGCAGCGTGGGTGTGTCGGGAGGCTCCTACAATGAGCAGTTCTTC.

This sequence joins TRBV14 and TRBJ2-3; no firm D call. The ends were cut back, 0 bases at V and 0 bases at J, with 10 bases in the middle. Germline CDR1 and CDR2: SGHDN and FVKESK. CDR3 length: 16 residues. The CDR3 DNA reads TGTGCCAGCAGCCAAGATCGTAGCCGCAGCACAGATACGCAGTATTTT. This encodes CASSQDRSRSTDTQYF. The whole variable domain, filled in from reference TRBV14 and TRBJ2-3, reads EAGVTQFPSHSVIEKGQTVTLRCDPISGHDNLYWYRRVMGKEIKFLLHFVKESKQDESGMPNNRFLAERTGGTYSTLKVQPAELEDSGVYFCASSQDRSRSTDTQYFGPGTRLTVL.

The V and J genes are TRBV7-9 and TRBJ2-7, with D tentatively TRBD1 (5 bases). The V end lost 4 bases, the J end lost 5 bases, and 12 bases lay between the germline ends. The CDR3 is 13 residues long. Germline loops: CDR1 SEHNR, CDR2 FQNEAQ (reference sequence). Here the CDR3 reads CASSWLQGHEQYF. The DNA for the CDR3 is TGTGCCAGCAGCTGGTTGCAGGGTCACGAGCAGTACTTC.

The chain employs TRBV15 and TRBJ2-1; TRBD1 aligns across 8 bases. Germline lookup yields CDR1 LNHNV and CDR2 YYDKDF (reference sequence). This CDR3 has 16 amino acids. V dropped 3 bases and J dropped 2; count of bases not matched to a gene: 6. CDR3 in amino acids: CATSRRAGGAYNEQFF. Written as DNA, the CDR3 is TGTGCCACCAGCAGGCGGGCAGGGGGCGCCTACAATGAGCAGTTCTTC.

The CDR3: CASRGLATYEQYF. The CDR3 coding sequence is TGCGCCAGCAGGGGACTAGCGACGTACGAGCAGTACTTC. This sequence joins TRBV5-1 and TRBJ2-7; 10 bases align to TRBD2. CDR1 is SGHRS and CDR2 is YFSETQ in the germline V gene. The CDR3 sequence is 13 residues long. V lost 5 bases and J lost 4; bases outside the gene matches: 3.

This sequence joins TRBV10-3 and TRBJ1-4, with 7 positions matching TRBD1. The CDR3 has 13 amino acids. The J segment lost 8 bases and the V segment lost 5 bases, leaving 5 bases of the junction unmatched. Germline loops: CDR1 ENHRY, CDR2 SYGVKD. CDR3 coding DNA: TGTGCCATCAGTACAGGGGTAGAAGAAAAACTGTTTTTT. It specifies CAISTGVEEKLFF.

The CDR3 sequence: CASSLFQGAPLEQYF. In DNA, the CDR3 is TGTGCCAGCAGCCTATTCCAGGGGGCTCCCCTCGAGCAGTACTTC. This sequence joins TRBV14 and TRBJ2-7; 8 bases line up with TRBD1. Germline V CDR1 and CDR2: SGHDN, FVKESK. V dropped 4 bases and J dropped 6; count of bases not matched to a gene: 11. This CDR3 comprises 15 residues.

CDR3 nucleotides: TGTGCCAGCAGCCTCGTCCCGTCTACCGCGACTAATGAAAAACTGTTTTTT. The encoded protein is CASSLVPSTATNEKLFF. The V and J genes are TRBV7-8 and TRBJ1-4; D unclear. Looked up from germline, CDR1 is SGHVS and CDR2 is FQNEAQ. The CDR3 length is 17 residues. Trimming pared 5 bases from V and 2 bases from J, leaving 18 bases between.

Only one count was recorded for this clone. Here the CDR3 reads CASRNGGAPQETQYF. CDR3 coding DNA: TGTGCCAGCAGAAACGGGGGGGCTCCCCAAGAGACCCAGTACTTC. V is TRBV6-5 and J is TRBJ2-5; TRBD2 aligns across 8 bases. The junction had 7 bases not matched to a gene; V was cut back by 6 bases and J by 1 base. Germline CDR1 MNHEY, CDR2 SVGAGI. The CDR3 covers 15 residues.

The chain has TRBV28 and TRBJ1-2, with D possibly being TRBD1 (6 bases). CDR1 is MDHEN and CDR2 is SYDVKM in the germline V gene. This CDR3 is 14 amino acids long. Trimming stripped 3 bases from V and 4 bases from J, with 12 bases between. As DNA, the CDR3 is TGTGCCAGCAGTTTGCTGGGGGCGGGCTATGGCTACACCTTC. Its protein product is CASSLLGAGYGYTF.

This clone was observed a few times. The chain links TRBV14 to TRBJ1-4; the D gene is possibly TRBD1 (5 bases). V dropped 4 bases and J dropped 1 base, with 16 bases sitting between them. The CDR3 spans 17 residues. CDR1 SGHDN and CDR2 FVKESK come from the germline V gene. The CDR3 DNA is TGTGCCAGCAGCCTTCGACGGGGGACGCAAACTAATGAAAAACTGTTTTTT. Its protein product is CASSLRRGTQTNEKLFF.

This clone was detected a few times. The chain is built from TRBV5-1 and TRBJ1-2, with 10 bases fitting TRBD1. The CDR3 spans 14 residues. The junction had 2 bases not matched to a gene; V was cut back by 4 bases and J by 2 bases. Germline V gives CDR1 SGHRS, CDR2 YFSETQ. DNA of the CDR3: TGCGCCAGCAGCCCGGGACAGGGGAACTATGGCTACACCTTC. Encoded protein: CASSPGQGNYGYTF.

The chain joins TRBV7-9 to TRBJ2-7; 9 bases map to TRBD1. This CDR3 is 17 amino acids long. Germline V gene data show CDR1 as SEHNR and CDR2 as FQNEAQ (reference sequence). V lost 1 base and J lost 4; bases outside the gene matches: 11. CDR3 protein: CASSLVGTGIFRYEQYF. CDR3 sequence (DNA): TGTGCCAGCAGCTTAGTAGGGACAGGGATATTTCGGTACGAGCAGTACTTC.

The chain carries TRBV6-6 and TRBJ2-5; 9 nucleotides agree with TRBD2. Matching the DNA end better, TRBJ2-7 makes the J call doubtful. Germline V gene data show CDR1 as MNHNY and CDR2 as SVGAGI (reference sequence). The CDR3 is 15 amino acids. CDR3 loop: CASSYGGLAQYEQYF. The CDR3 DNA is TGTGCCAGCAGTTACGGCGGACTAGCGCAGTACGAGCAGTACTTC.